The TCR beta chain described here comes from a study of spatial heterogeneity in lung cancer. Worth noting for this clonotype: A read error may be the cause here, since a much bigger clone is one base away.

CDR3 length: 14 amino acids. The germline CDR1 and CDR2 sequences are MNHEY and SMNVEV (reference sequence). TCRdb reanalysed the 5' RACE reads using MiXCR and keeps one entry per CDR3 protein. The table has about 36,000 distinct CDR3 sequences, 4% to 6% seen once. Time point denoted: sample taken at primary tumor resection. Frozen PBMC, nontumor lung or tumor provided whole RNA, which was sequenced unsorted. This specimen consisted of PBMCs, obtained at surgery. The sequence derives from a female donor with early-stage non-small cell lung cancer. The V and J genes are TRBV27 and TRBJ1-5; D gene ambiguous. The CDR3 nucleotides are TGTGTCAGCAGGCAGGAATATAGCAATCAGCCCCAGCATTTT. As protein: CVSRQEYSNQPQHF.